The rows below give T cell receptor beta chains drawn from one sample of a study of T cell responses to AZD1222 COVID-19 vaccine. Measured with immunoSEQ multiplex PCR; TCRdb has only the in-frame clones, and not every one. The table includes fewer than 150,000 clones, approximately 90% detected once. Sample: peripheral blood, taken on day 0 of AZD1222 vaccination. The receptor source for this set is an adult in good health. Each CDR3 is given with its conserved first and last residue. The D gene is left open where the match is weak. Size tells how often a clone was seen (once, few, many) or the class of an expanded clone, and some rows leave it out.

v_gene: TRBV5-6
d_gene: -
abundance: few
j_gene: TRBJ1-5
len: 14
CDR3nt: TGTGCCAGCAGCCCACAGGGTTCACATCAGCCCCAGCATTTT
CDR3aa: CASSPQGSHQPQHF

v_gene: TRBV6-5
d_gene: TRBD1
abundance: -
j_gene: TRBJ1-1
len: 13
CDR3nt: TGTGCCAGCAGTTTCTCAGGGGGCACTGAAGCTTTCTTT
CDR3aa: CASSFSGGTEAFF

v_gene: TRBV7-2
d_gene: -
abundance: -
j_gene: TRBJ1-1
len: 16
CDR3nt: TGTGCCAGCAGCTTAGCGGAAACAGTACCGAACACTGAAGCTTTCTTT
CDR3aa: CASSLAETVPNTEAFF

v_gene: TRBV2
d_gene: -
abundance: -
j_gene: TRBJ1-6
len: 14
CDR3nt: TGTGCCAGCACCATCTACAGGAATAATTCACCCCTCCACTTT
CDR3aa: CASTIYRNNSPLHF

v_gene: TRBV5-5
d_gene: -
abundance: few
j_gene: TRBJ1-1
len: 14
CDR3nt: TGTGCCAGCAGCTTGCTATCAATGAACACTGAAGCTTTCTTT
CDR3aa: CASSLLSMNTEAFF

v_gene: TRBV3-1/TRBV3-2
d_gene: -
abundance: -
j_gene: TRBJ2-7
len: 13
CDR3nt: TGTGCCAGCAGCCCCCAGAACTCCTACGAGCAGTACTTC
CDR3aa: CASSPQNSYEQYF

v_gene: TRBV28
d_gene: -
abundance: once
j_gene: TRBJ2-7
len: 14
CDR3nt: TGTGCCAGCAGTTTGAGGACAATAGTCTACGAGCAGTACTTC
CDR3aa: CASSLRTIVYEQYF

v_gene: TRBV15
d_gene: -
abundance: -
j_gene: TRBJ1-1
len: 16
CDR3nt: TGTGCCACCAGCACGACAGTTAACAGGGTTGGGGGTGAAGCTTTCTTT
CDR3aa: CATSTTVNRVGGEAFF

v_gene: TRBV29-1
d_gene: TRBD2
abundance: -
j_gene: TRBJ2-1
len: 15
CDR3nt: TGCAGCGTTGAGATAGCGGGGGCCTCCTACAATGAGCAGTTCTTC
CDR3aa: CSVEIAGASYNEQFF

v_gene: TRBV6-1
d_gene: TRBD1
abundance: once
j_gene: TRBJ2-2
len: 15
CDR3nt: TGTGCCAGCCTCTCGACAGGGTGGGTTCGCGGGGAGCTGTTTTTT
CDR3aa: CASLSTGWVRGELFF

v_gene: TRBV18
d_gene: TRBD1
abundance: -
j_gene: TRBJ1-1
len: 12
CDR3nt: TGTGCCAGCTCACCTGGACAGGGTACCGCTTTCTTT
CDR3aa: CASSPGQGTAFF

v_gene: TRBV7-2
d_gene: -
abundance: -
j_gene: TRBJ1-6
len: 17
CDR3nt: TGTGCCAGCAGCTGGTCGGGGGTGAGCTCCTATAATTCACCCCTCCACTTT
CDR3aa: CASSWSGVSSYNSPLHF

v_gene: TRBV28
d_gene: -
abundance: -
j_gene: TRBJ1-6
len: 14
CDR3nt: TGTGCCAGCAGTTTAGCAGGGAATCGTTCACCCCTCCACTTT
CDR3aa: CASSLAGNRSPLHF

v_gene: TRBV7-8
d_gene: -
abundance: -
j_gene: TRBJ1-1
len: 13
CDR3nt: TGTGCCAGCAGCTTAGAGACTGGGGCAGAAGCTTTCTTT
CDR3aa: CASSLETGAEAFF

v_gene: TRBV7-2
d_gene: TRBD1
abundance: -
j_gene: TRBJ2-1
len: 16
CDR3nt: TGTGCCAGCAGCTTTTCGAGACAGGGGCTCGGCAATGAGCAGTTCTTC
CDR3aa: CASSFSRQGLGNEQFF

v_gene: TRBV11-1
d_gene: -
abundance: -
j_gene: TRBJ1-2
len: 14
CDR3nt: TGTGCCAGCAGCGAGCGGGGGACTGTCTATGGCTACACCTTC
CDR3aa: CASSERGTVYGYTF

v_gene: TRBV28
d_gene: TRBD1
abundance: -
j_gene: TRBJ2-7
len: 17
CDR3nt: TGTGCCAGCAGTTTCTCGGCTTCTCGACAGGGCGAGTACGAGCAGTACTTC
CDR3aa: CASSFSASRQGEYEQYF

v_gene: TRBV4-3
d_gene: -
abundance: -
j_gene: TRBJ2-2
len: 19
CDR3nt: TGCGCCAGCAGCCAAGATCCCTCCCCGGGACGCTCAATCACCGGGGAGCTGTTTTTT
CDR3aa: CASSQDPSPGRSITGELFF

v_gene: TRBV2
d_gene: TRBD2
abundance: -
j_gene: TRBJ2-1
len: 15
CDR3nt: TGTGCCAGCAGTGAGCTCGGGGGGGCCTATACTGAGCAGTTCTTC
CDR3aa: CASSELGGAYTEQFF

v_gene: TRBV7-8
d_gene: -
abundance: -
j_gene: TRBJ1-2
len: 15
CDR3nt: TGTGCCAGCAGCTTAGGGGGTTTCCCCCGGGTTGGCTACACCTTC
CDR3aa: CASSLGGFPRVGYTF

v_gene: TRBV6-5
d_gene: -
abundance: -
j_gene: TRBJ2-3
len: 14
CDR3nt: TGTGCCAGCAGTTACGTGCAGGGGAGAGATACGCAGTATTTT
CDR3aa: CASSYVQGRDTQYF

v_gene: TRBV5-4
d_gene: -
abundance: once
j_gene: TRBJ1-1
len: 15
CDR3nt: TGTGCCAGCAGTAACCGGGACACCTGGAACACTGAAGCTTTCTTT
CDR3aa: CASSNRDTWNTEAFF

v_gene: TRBV18
d_gene: -
abundance: -
j_gene: TRBJ2-1
len: 13
CDR3nt: TGTGCCAGCTCACGGGGGGAAGGCAATGAGCAGTTCTTC
CDR3aa: CASSRGEGNEQFF

v_gene: TRBV7-3
d_gene: -
abundance: -
j_gene: TRBJ2-5
len: 15
CDR3nt: TGTGCCAGCAGCGCCCTAGGATTTTTGGGAGAGACCCAGTACTTC
CDR3aa: CASSALGFLGETQYF

v_gene: TRBV5-6
d_gene: TRBD2
abundance: once
j_gene: TRBJ2-2
len: 16
CDR3nt: TGTGCCAGCAGCTTGGCTCGGGGGGGCCACACCGGGGAGCTGTTTTTT
CDR3aa: CASSLARGGHTGELFF

v_gene: TRBV5-6
d_gene: TRBD1
abundance: -
j_gene: TRBJ2-7
len: 16
CDR3nt: TGTGCCAGCAGCTTGTTGGCACAGGGGGCCCCCTACGAGCAGTACTTC
CDR3aa: CASSLLAQGAPYEQYF

v_gene: TRBV9
d_gene: -
abundance: -
j_gene: TRBJ1-4
len: 14
CDR3nt: TGTGCCAGCAGCGTCCACGGGGCGAATGAAAAACTGTTTTTT
CDR3aa: CASSVHGANEKLFF

v_gene: TRBV14
d_gene: -
abundance: once
j_gene: TRBJ2-5
len: 16
CDR3nt: TGTGCCAGCAGCCCCCAGGCAGGAAGGACGGCAGAGACCCAGTACTTC
CDR3aa: CASSPQAGRTAETQYF

v_gene: TRBV5-4
d_gene: -
abundance: -
j_gene: TRBJ1-3
len: 17
CDR3nt: TGTGCCAGCACCTCGCGGGGGCCACGGGCACTAAGAAACACCATATATTTT
CDR3aa: CASTSRGPRALRNTIYF

v_gene: TRBV6-5
d_gene: TRBD2
abundance: -
j_gene: TRBJ2-7
len: 15
CDR3nt: TGTGCCAGCAGTTACGGGGGGGAAGGGACTTACGAGCAGTACTTC
CDR3aa: CASSYGGEGTYEQYF

v_gene: TRBV28
d_gene: TRBD1
abundance: -
j_gene: TRBJ1-2
len: 12
CDR3nt: TGTGCCACGCGACAGGGGAACTATGGCTACACCTTC
CDR3aa: CATRQGNYGYTF

v_gene: TRBV27
d_gene: TRBD2
abundance: -
j_gene: TRBJ2-1
len: 14
CDR3nt: TGTGCCAGCACCCGGGACTACCTTAACAATGAGCAGTTCTTC
CDR3aa: CASTRDYLNNEQFF

v_gene: TRBV5-1
d_gene: TRBD1
abundance: -
j_gene: TRBJ2-3
len: 14
CDR3nt: TGCGCCAGCAGCGAACAGGGGGCGAGAGATACGCAGTATTTT
CDR3aa: CASSEQGARDTQYF

v_gene: TRBV28
d_gene: -
abundance: -
j_gene: TRBJ2-7
len: 12
CDR3nt: TGTGCCAGCAGGTCGGGAATTTTCGAGCAGTACTTC
CDR3aa: CASRSGIFEQYF

v_gene: TRBV6-2/TRBV6-3
d_gene: TRBD2
abundance: -
j_gene: TRBJ2-7
len: 12
CDR3nt: TGTGCCAGCAGTACTCCGGGGGAGGGCCAGTACTTC
CDR3aa: CASSTPGEGQYF

v_gene: TRBV27
d_gene: -
abundance: -
j_gene: TRBJ2-1
len: 11
CDR3nt: TGTGCCAGCAGTTTGGGTATGGAGCAGTTCTTC
CDR3aa: CASSLGMEQFF

v_gene: TRBV19
d_gene: TRBD2
abundance: -
j_gene: TRBJ2-1
len: 14
CDR3nt: TGTGCCAGTAGCCCCAGCGGGGGGTACAATGAGCAGTTCTTC
CDR3aa: CASSPSGGYNEQFF

v_gene: TRBV20-1
d_gene: -
abundance: -
j_gene: TRBJ1-5
len: 15
CDR3nt: TGCAGTGCTCGTGACGGGCCTCTAGAGCGTCAGCCCCAGCATTTT
CDR3aa: CSARDGPLERQPQHF

v_gene: TRBV5-6
d_gene: TRBD1
abundance: -
j_gene: TRBJ1-5
len: 18
CDR3nt: TGTGCCAGCAGCTTGTGGGCGACAGGGCATATAGGCAATCAGCCCCAGCATTTT
CDR3aa: CASSLWATGHIGNQPQHF

v_gene: TRBV28
d_gene: -
abundance: -
j_gene: TRBJ1-4
len: 18
CDR3nt: TGTGCCAGCAGTTTTAATTCCCGCTGGGGACACCTTAATGAAAAACTGTTTTTT
CDR3aa: CASSFNSRWGHLNEKLFF

v_gene: TRBV3-1/TRBV3-2
d_gene: -
abundance: -
j_gene: TRBJ1-3
len: 14
CDR3nt: TGTGCCTCCCAGGGGCGACTGGGGGGAAACACCATATATTTT
CDR3aa: CASQGRLGGNTIYF

v_gene: TRBV18
d_gene: -
abundance: -
j_gene: TRBJ1-4
len: 14
CDR3nt: TGTGCCAGCTCACCCCAGGGTCGTCGAGAAAAACTGTTTTTT
CDR3aa: CASSPQGRREKLFF

v_gene: TRBV10-3
d_gene: TRBD1
abundance: -
j_gene: TRBJ2-2
len: 16
CDR3nt: TGTGCCATCAGTGGACAGGGGGTTTCGAACACCGGGGAGCTGTTTTTT
CDR3aa: CAISGQGVSNTGELFF

v_gene: TRBV29-1
d_gene: -
abundance: -
j_gene: TRBJ2-7
len: 11
CDR3nt: TGCAGCGTTCTAGTGGCTTACGAGCAGTACTTC
CDR3aa: CSVLVAYEQYF

v_gene: TRBV9
d_gene: -
abundance: -
j_gene: TRBJ1-6
len: 16
CDR3nt: TGTGCCAGCAGCGTGTTGGCAGCGGGTGATAATTCACCCCTCCACTTT
CDR3aa: CASSVLAAGDNSPLHF

v_gene: TRBV7-2
d_gene: -
abundance: -
j_gene: TRBJ1-5
len: 16
CDR3nt: TGTGCCAGCAGCTTAAAGGGCGGGAATAGCAATCAGCCCCAGCATTTT
CDR3aa: CASSLKGGNSNQPQHF